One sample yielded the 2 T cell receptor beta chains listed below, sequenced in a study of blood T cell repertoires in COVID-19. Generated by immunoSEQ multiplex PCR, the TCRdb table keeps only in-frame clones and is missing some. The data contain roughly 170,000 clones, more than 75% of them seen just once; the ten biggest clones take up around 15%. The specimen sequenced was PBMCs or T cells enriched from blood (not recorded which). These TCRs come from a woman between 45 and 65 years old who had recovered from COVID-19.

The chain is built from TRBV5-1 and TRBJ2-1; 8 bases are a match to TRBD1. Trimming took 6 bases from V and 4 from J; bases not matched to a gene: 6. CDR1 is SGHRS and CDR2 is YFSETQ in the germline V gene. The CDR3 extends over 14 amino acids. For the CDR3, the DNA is TGCGCCAGCACCCCGGGACAGGATTACAATGAGCAGTTCTTC. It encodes CASTPGQDYNEQFF.

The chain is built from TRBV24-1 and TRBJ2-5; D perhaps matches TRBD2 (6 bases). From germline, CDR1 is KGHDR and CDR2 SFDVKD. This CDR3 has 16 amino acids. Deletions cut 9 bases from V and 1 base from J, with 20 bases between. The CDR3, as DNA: TGTGCCACCGCCGCCGGGACTTCTCAATCCCAAGAGACCCAGTACTTC. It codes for CATAAGTSQSQETQYF.